The 28 T cell receptor beta chains listed next were all sequenced from one sample in a study of blood T cell repertoires in COVID-19 (dated by TCRdb to 2019 to 2021). The receptor library was made with the immunoSEQ multiplex PCR assay. The source is immuneACCESS, and TCRdb retained only in-frame sequences with V and J called. Part of the clones is not carried over; for the studies checked, unresolved V genes explain less than half of this, and the remainder is unexplained. Across this sample there are approximately 280,000 clones, with approximately 90% seen only once. Clones ranked in the top ten supply roughly 4.8% of the sample. Input material: peripheral blood. Receptors were obtained from a man aged 35-49 years with acute or convalescent COVID-19.

V usage is TRBV2 and J usage is TRBJ1-6; 8 nucleotides agree with TRBD1. Germline values: CDR1 SNHLY, CDR2 FYNNEI. V shed 5 bases and J 14 bases; nucleotides not matched to a gene: 11. This CDR3 comprises 14 residues. The CDR3 loop is CASSPDRGAFTLHF. CDR3 nucleotide sequence: TGTGCCAGCAGTCCTGACAGGGGTGCGTTCACCCTCCACTTT.

In its sample, this clone was seen once. V usage is TRBV7-2 and J usage is TRBJ1-3; 8 bases match TRBD1. The CDR3 is made up of 14 amino acids. V shed 5 bases and J 8 bases; nucleotides not matched to a gene: 8. CDR1 and CDR2 (germline): SGHTA, FQGNSA. CDR3 bases: TGTGCCAGCAGCCCTAGACAGGGGCAGGACACCATATATTTT. As protein: CASSPRQGQDTIYF.

The rearrangement joins TRBV7-2 to TRBJ2-5, with a tentative D call TRBD2 (6 bases). The germline V gene encodes CDR1 SGHTA and CDR2 FQGNSA. Trimming took 5 bases from V and 5 from J, leaving 15 bases between them. CDR3 length equals 14 residues. The CDR3 DNA is TGTGCCAGCAGCCCGCGACTAGTCGACGAGACCCAGTACTTC. This gives the protein CASSPRLVDETQYF.

This chain links TRBV19 with TRBJ1-1, with D hard to call. CDR1 and CDR2 (germline): LNHDA, SQIVND (reference sequence). V shed 3 bases and J shed 2 bases, with 10 bases lying between them. The CDR3 length is 14 residues. CDR3 residues: CASSMILTNTEAFF. CDR3 DNA sequence: TGTGCCAGTAGTATGATCTTAACTAACACTGAAGCTTTCTTT.

The chain carries TRBV30 and TRBJ2-2, with a possible D match to TRBD2 (6 bases). The CDR3 runs 13 residues. Germline assignment: CDR1 GTSNPN and CDR2 SVGIG (reference sequence). Trimming shortened V by 1 base and J by 6 bases, and 9 bases separated the two germline ends. The DNA for the CDR3 is TGTGCCTGGAGTGACAGGAGGGCCGGGGAGCTGTTTTTT. It is translated as CAWSDRRAGELFF.

The V gene is TRBV25-1, the J gene TRBJ1-1; 8 bases line up with TRBD1. V dropped 6 bases and J dropped 6; count of bases not matched to a gene: 12. CDR1 and CDR2 (germline): MGHDK, SYGVNS. The CDR3 is 15 residues long. The chain's CDR3 is CASSPPGTGRAEAFF. The CDR3 coding sequence is TGTGCCAGCAGCCCTCCCGGGACAGGAAGGGCTGAAGCTTTCTTT.

The rearrangement joins TRBV7-9 to TRBJ2-2; D not resolved. The CDR3 sequence is 14 residues long. V lost 3 bases to trimming and J lost 4 bases, with 9 bases between them. Germline V lookup: CDR1 SEHNR, CDR2 FQNEAQ (reference sequence). As DNA, the CDR3 is TGTGCCAGCAGCTTCGGTTACAGCACCGGGGAGCTGTTTTTT. Translation gives CASSFGYSTGELFF.

The chain uses TRBV7-3 and TRBJ2-2, with D possibly TRBD1 on 5 matching bases. V was cut by 1 base and J by 1 base, with 13 bases left in between. CDR3 length: 17 residues. Germline lookup yields CDR1 SGHTA and CDR2 FQGTGA. CDR3 in DNA: TGTGCCAGCAGCTTAAACCCTTGGGGCAGGAACACCGGGGAGCTGTTTTTT. It translates to CASSLNPWGRNTGELFF.

This chain joins TRBV2 and TRBJ1-1, with 7 bases fitting TRBD1. The CDR3 runs to 14 residues. CDR1 is SNHLY and CDR2 is FYNNEI in the germline V gene. With 6 bases clipped from V and 6 bases from J, the junction kept 10 bases outside the gene matches. CDR3 amino acids: CASSRGTAQPEAFF. CDR3 coding DNA: TGTGCCAGCAGCCGCGGGACAGCGCAGCCTGAAGCTTTCTTT.

The rearrangement uses TRBV13 and TRBJ1-3, with a possible D match to TRBD1 (6 bases). This CDR3 region has 15 residues. Germline values: CDR1 PRHDT, CDR2 FYEKMQ (reference sequence). V lost 5 bases and J lost 2, with 13 bases in between. CDR3 in DNA: TGTGCCAGCAGCCTCCGGGACATTCCTGGAAACACCATATATTTT. Amino acid sequence: CASSLRDIPGNTIYF.

The chain recombines TRBV7-9 with TRBJ1-1, with a weak D call TRBD1 (5 bases). The germline V and J ends were trimmed by 3 bases and 4 bases, with 12 bases remaining between them. Germline V gene data show CDR1 as SEHNR and CDR2 as FQNEAQ (reference sequence). CDR3 size: 14 residues. The CDR3 region is CASSFSLGGTEAFF. DNA of the CDR3: TGTGCCAGCAGCTTCAGTCTGGGGGGCACTGAAGCTTTCTTT. The entire variable domain, with the rest obtained from reference TRBV7-9 and TRBJ1-1, is as follows: DTGVSQNPRHKITKRGQNVTFRCDPISEHNRLYWYRQTLGQGPEFLTYFQNEAQLEKSRLLSDRFSAERPKGSFSTLEIQRTEQGDSAMYLCASSFSLGGTEAFFGQGTRLTVV.

This clone appeared once. The chain combines TRBV3-1 (or the pseudogene TRBV3-2) with TRBJ1-1; TRBD1 is a possible D gene (6 bases). CDR3 size: 11 residues. V was pared by 4 bases and J by 8 bases, with 8 bases between. The germline gives CDR1 LGHDT, CDR2 YNNKEL (reference sequence). The CDR3 region is CASSLGQEAFF. The CDR3 region has the DNA TGTGCCAGCAGCCTTGGACAGGAAGCTTTCTTT.

The rearrangement links TRBV6-5 to TRBJ1-5; TRBD1 is a possible D gene (5 bases). The CDR3 length is 14 residues. Germline V CDR1 and CDR2: MNHEY, SVGAGI. V shed 6 bases and J shed 2 bases, with 11 bases lying between them. In DNA, the CDR3 is TGTGCCAGCAGGGGCCGGGGGGGCAATCAGCCCCAGCATTTT. As protein: CASRGRGGNQPQHF.

The chain joins TRBV6-5 to TRBJ2-1; 8 bases map to TRBD2. V was pared by 8 bases and J by 8 bases, with 5 bases of the junction left unmatched. The CDR3 has 12 amino acids. Germline CDR1 is MNHEY and CDR2 is SVGAGI. CDR3 residues: CASGGGRDEQFF. CDR3 DNA: TGTGCCAGCGGCGGGGGGCGCGATGAGCAGTTCTTC.

The J gene is TRBJ1-3, the V gene TRBV19, with unresolved D. The ends were cut back, 7 bases at V and 0 bases at J, with 10 bases in the middle. This CDR3 is 14 amino acids long. The V gene's germline CDR1 is LNHDA and CDR2 SQIVND (reference sequence). The DNA of the CDR3 is TGTGCCAGTATTTTGGACTTCTCTGGAAACACCATATATTTT. Translated, it gives CASILDFSGNTIYF. Based on the CDR3 plus reference TRBV19 and TRBJ1-3, the full variable domain is DGGITQSPKYLFRKEGQNVTLSCEQNLNHDAMYWYRQDPGQGLRLIYYSQIVNDFQKGDIAEGYSVSREKKESFPLTVTSAQKNPTAFYLCASILDFSGNTIYFGEGSWLTVV.

The V and J genes are TRBV4-2 and TRBJ2-1; TRBD2 might be the D (7 bases). The CDR3 is 17 residues long. Germline CDR1 and CDR2: LGHNA and YNFKEQ. V was trimmed by 0 bases and J by 1 base, leaving 13 bases between them. The CDR3 loop is CASSQDRAGASYNEQFF. DNA for the CDR3: TGTGCCAGCAGCCAAGATCGGGCGGGGGCATCCTACAATGAGCAGTTCTTC.

The chain couples TRBV3-1 (or the pseudogene TRBV3-2) to TRBJ1-1; D unclear. Between the trimmed V and J ends, which lost 0 bases and 1 base, there was a span of 18 bases. Germline lookup yields CDR1 LGHDT and CDR2 YNNKEL (reference sequence). The CDR3 has 18 residues. The CDR3 is CASSQDHVSPLRNTEAFF. CDR3 coding DNA: TGTGCCAGCAGCCAAGATCACGTGTCCCCGCTACGGAACACTGAAGCTTTCTTT.

This clone was counted between two and nine times. V gene TRBV6-5 combines with J gene TRBJ1-2; the match to TRBD1 covers 7 bases. Trimming removed 1 base from V and 10 bases from J; junction bases left unmatched: 9. This CDR3 contains 14 residues. Germline lookup yields CDR1 MNHEY and CDR2 SVGAGI. The CDR3, as DNA: TGTGCCAGCAGTTACTACCGACAGGGACAAGACTACACCTTC. Translation: CASSYYRQGQDYTF.

This sequence joins TRBV11-3 and TRBJ1-1, with TRBD1 identical over 10 bases. Per germline, CDR1 SGHNT and CDR2 YENEEA. The CDR3 totals 17 residues. V lost 4 bases and J lost 3; bases outside the gene matches: 11. The CDR3 bases are TGTGCCAGCAGCTCGTTTCCGGGACAGGGGACCGACACTGAAGCTTTCTTT. Its translation: CASSSFPGQGTDTEAFF.

This sequence joins TRBV9 and TRBJ2-3; 7 positions agree with TRBD2. Germline CDR1 is SGDLS and CDR2 is YYNGEE. With V trimmed by 6 bases and J by 4 bases, 14 bases remained unmatched. The CDR3 has 16 amino acids. This CDR3 reads CASTPGLTGGSDTQYF. The CDR3 DNA follows: TGTGCCAGCACCCCGGGCCTGACCGGGGGGTCAGATACGCAGTATTTT.

This chain's CDR3 is CATSRGDGGNTEAFF. DNA for the CDR3: TGTGCCACCAGCAGGGGGGACGGGGGGAACACTGAAGCTTTCTTT. V gene TRBV15 combines with J gene TRBJ1-1, with a weak D call TRBD1 (5 bases). The germline V and J ends were trimmed by 3 bases and 1 base, with 12 bases remaining between them. Germline CDR1 LNHNV, CDR2 YYDKDF (reference sequence). The CDR3 is made up of 15 amino acids.

The chain combines TRBV10-3 with TRBJ2-1; a weak D match, TRBD2 (6 bases). V gave up 0 bases and J gave up 7 bases, with 16 bases separating them. The CDR3 extends over 16 amino acids. Germline loops: CDR1 ENHRY, CDR2 SYGVKD. The CDR3 region is CAISESLASMGNEQFF. CDR3 DNA: TGTGCCATCAGTGAGTCGCTAGCGTCAATGGGGAATGAGCAGTTCTTC.

The chain carries TRBV10-2 and TRBJ2-7; D remains ambiguous. The CDR3 is 14 amino acids. Germline CDR1 and CDR2: WSHSY and SAAADI. Trimming took 5 bases from V and 3 from J, leaving 14 bases between them. The CDR3 region is CASSLAPLLYEQYF. CDR3 DNA: TGCGCCAGCAGTTTAGCCCCACTCCTCTACGAGCAGTACTTC.

The chain combines TRBV7-3 with TRBJ2-3; D gene unclear. The CDR3 is 13 residues long. Trimming left V 4 bases short and J 6 bases short, with 11 bases between. The germline V gene has CDR1 SGHTA and CDR2 FQGTGA. The CDR3 nucleotides are TGTGCCAGCAGCTCCCAAGGAGCGGATACGCAGTATTTT. Its protein product is CASSSQGADTQYF. Using reference TRBV7-3 and TRBJ2-3 for the parts outside the CDR3, the full variable domain is GAGVSQTPSNKVTEKGKYVELRCDPISGHTALYWYRQSLGQGPEFLIYFQGTGAADDSGLPNDRFFAVRPEGSVSTLKIQRTERGDSAVYLCASSSQGADTQYFGPGTRLTVL.

This chain joins TRBV5-1 and TRBJ2-1, with D possibly TRBD2 on 6 matching bases. CDR1 is SGHRS, CDR2 YFSETQ, per germline. Deletions cut 2 bases from V and 2 bases from J, with 11 bases between. The CDR3 is made up of 15 amino acids. CDR3 in amino acids: CASSLAGPTYNEQFF. In DNA form, the CDR3 reads TGCGCCAGCAGCTTAGCGGGCCCGACCTACAATGAGCAGTTCTTC.

The J gene is TRBJ2-7, the V gene TRBV5-1; 8 nucleotides line up with TRBD1. Trimming took 4 bases from V and 3 from J; bases not matched to a gene: 6. Germline CDR1 SGHRS, CDR2 YFSETQ. The CDR3 consists of 14 residues. The CDR3, as DNA: TGCGCCAGCAGCCCGGACAGGGCCGACTACGAGCAGTACTTC. As protein: CASSPDRADYEQYF.

This clone was detected once. V and J are TRBV5-5 and TRBJ2-7; 8 positions match TRBD1. There are 14 residues in the CDR3. Per the germline V gene, CDR1 is SGHKS and CDR2 is YYEKEE (reference sequence). The ends lost 4 bases at V and 5 bases at J; junction bases unmatched: 8. CDR3 residues: CASSPLTGVNEQYF. The CDR3 DNA reads as TGTGCCAGCAGCCCCTTGACAGGGGTCAACGAGCAGTACTTC.

This clone was picked up one time. The chain has TRBV7-8 and TRBJ1-4; 7 bases agree with TRBD1. J lost 8 bases, V lost 6 bases, and 6 bases had no gene match. CDR3 size: 13 residues. CDR1 and CDR2 from the germline V gene are SGHVS and FQNEAQ. CDR3 protein: CASRNRGGEKLFF. The CDR3 nucleotides read TGTGCCAGCAGGAACAGGGGAGGAGAAAAACTGTTTTTT. Filled out from reference TRBV7-8 and TRBJ1-4, the complete variable domain reads GAGVSQSPRYKVAKRGQDVALRCDPISGHVSLFWYQQALGQGPEFLTYFQNEAQLDKSGLPSDRFFAERPEGSVSTLKIQRTQQEDSAVYLCASRNRGGEKLFFGSGTQLSVL.